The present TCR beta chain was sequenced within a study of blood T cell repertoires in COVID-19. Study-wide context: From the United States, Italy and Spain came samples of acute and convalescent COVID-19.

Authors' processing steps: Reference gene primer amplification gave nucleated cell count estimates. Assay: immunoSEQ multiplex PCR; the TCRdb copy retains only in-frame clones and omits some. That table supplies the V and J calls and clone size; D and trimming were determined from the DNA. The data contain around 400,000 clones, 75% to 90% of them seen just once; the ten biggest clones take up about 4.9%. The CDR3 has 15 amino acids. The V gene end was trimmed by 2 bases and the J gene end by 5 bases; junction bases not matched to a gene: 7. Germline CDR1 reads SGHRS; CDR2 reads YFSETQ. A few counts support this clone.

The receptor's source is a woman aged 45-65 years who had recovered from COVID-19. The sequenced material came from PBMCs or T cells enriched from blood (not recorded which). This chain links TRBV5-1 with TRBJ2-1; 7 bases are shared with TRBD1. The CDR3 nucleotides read TGCGCCAGCAGCTTAGGGACAGCCCATAACAATGAGCAGTTCTTC. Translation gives CASSLGTAHNNEQFF.